A single sample is the source of the 28 T cell receptor beta chains below, sequenced in a study of CDR3 diversity in severe acne. Using its own MiXCR run on the PCR reads, TCRdb lists one record per CDR3 protein. Among under 95,000 distinct CDR3 sequences, 45% to 55% were seen once, and the ten largest hold roughly a tenth. Sequencing was carried out using blood. The receptors here all came from a male donor in good health, serving as a control.

The sample holds many counts of this clonotype. V is TRBV6-4 and J is TRBJ2-1; possibly TRBD1 for D (6 bases). CDR1 is MRHNA and CDR2 is SNTAGT in the germline V gene. The CDR3 covers 13 residues. Trimming shortened V by 5 bases and J by 2 bases, and 7 bases separated the two germline ends. Here the CDR3 reads CASSRDTYNEQFF. The CDR3 nucleotides are TGTGCCAGCAGTCGGGACACCTACAATGAGCAGTTCTTC.

This clonotype was seen at least ten times. The chain is built from TRBV2 and TRBJ2-2; possible D gene TRBD2, 5 bases. From germline, CDR1 is SNHLY and CDR2 FYNNEI. Trimming pared 5 bases from V and 7 bases from J, leaving 14 bases between. The length of the CDR3 is 14 residues. CDR3 region: CASSTTRTSGELFF. The DNA of the CDR3 is TGTGCCAGCAGTACCACTAGAACTAGCGGGGAGCTGTTTTTT.

This clonotype was seen repeatedly, ten times or more. The chain combines TRBV5-6 with TRBJ2-7, with 10 bases lining up with TRBD2. CDR1 is SGHDT, CDR2 YYEEEE, per germline. This CDR3 is 15 amino acids long. J was trimmed by 7 bases and V by 0 bases; bases with no gene match: 7. CDR3 protein: CASSLALAGVGEQYF. The DNA for the CDR3 is TGTGCCAGCAGCTTGGCGCTAGCGGGAGTAGGTGAGCAGTACTTC.

This rearrangement joins TRBV11-1 to TRBJ2-2; 11 nucleotides match TRBD2. With 3 bases clipped from V and 4 bases from J, the junction kept 1 base outside the gene matches. The CDR3 consists of 15 residues. Germline CDR1 SGHAT, CDR2 FQDESV (reference sequence). CDR3 sequence: CASSFLAGGTGELFF. CDR3 DNA: TGTGCCAGCAGCTTCCTAGCGGGAGGCACCGGGGAGCTGTTTTTT.

This clonotype showed up many times. The chain carries TRBV6-5 and TRBJ1-4; D perhaps matches TRBD1 (6 bases). Trimming shortened V by 4 bases and J by 14 bases, and 20 bases separated the two germline ends. CDR1 and CDR2 from the germline V gene are MNHEY and SVGAGI. The CDR3 totals 14 residues. This chain's CDR3 is CASSLGTSPAGLFF. The DNA of the CDR3 is TGTGCCAGCAGTTTAGGGACATCCCCCGCAGGGCTGTTTTTT.

The sample holds a few counts of this clonotype. The CDR3 protein is CASTPRTENYGYTF. The CDR3 DNA reads as TGTGCCAGTACCCCTCGGACGGAGAACTATGGCTACACCTTC. The chain links TRBV19 to TRBJ1-2, with unresolved D. V lost 7 bases and J 2 bases, leaving 14 bases between the germline ends. The CDR3 covers 14 residues. Germline CDR1 reads LNHDA; CDR2 reads SQIVND (reference sequence).

The rearrangement links TRBV5-1 to TRBJ2-7, with TRBD1 matching over 9 bases. This CDR3 region has 15 residues. The V gene end was trimmed by 4 bases and the J gene end by 3 bases; junction bases not matched to a gene: 8. From germline, CDR1 is SGHRS and CDR2 YFSETQ. The CDR3 protein is CASSLEPGQGYEQYF. The CDR3 DNA is TGCGCCAGCAGCCTAGAACCGGGACAGGGCTACGAGCAGTACTTC.

This clonotype has just a few counts. The chain recombines TRBV7-2 with TRBJ1-2, with a weak D call TRBD1 (6 bases). The V gene lost 7 bases and the J gene lost 13 bases, with 16 bases spanning the gap. Germline V lookup: CDR1 SGHTA, CDR2 FQGNSA. This CDR3 is built from 11 residues. The CDR3 region is CASIGQKGATF. CDR3 nucleotides: TGTGCCAGCATCGGACAGAAAGGGGCCACCTTC.

The CDR3 reads CASRPPGLGVETQYF. The CDR3 region has the DNA TGTGCCAGCAGACCCCCGGGACTCGGAGTGGAGACCCAGTACTTC. The V and J genes are TRBV6-5 and TRBJ2-5, with D tentatively TRBD2 (6 bases). V was shortened by 6 bases and J by 5 bases, with 19 bases between the two germline ends. This CDR3 contains 15 residues. From germline, CDR1 is MNHEY and CDR2 SVGAGI.

This clonotype was counted between two and nine times. The chain employs TRBV24-1 and TRBJ2-7, with D unclear. The V end was cut by 5 bases, the J end by 0 bases, with 4 bases between. Germline lookup yields CDR1 KGHDR and CDR2 SFDVKD. This CDR3 has 12 amino acids. The CDR3: CATSGYSYEQYF. DNA for the CDR3: TGTGCCACCAGTGGCTACTCCTACGAGCAGTACTTC.

The chain employs TRBV7-9 and TRBJ2-7; 9 nucleotides align to TRBD2. V dropped 0 bases and J dropped 7; count of bases not matched to a gene: 7. Germline-derived CDR1 and CDR2 are SEHNR and FQNEAQ (reference sequence). There are 15 residues in the CDR3. CDR3 region: CASSLAAGGPGEQYF. CDR3 nucleotides: TGTGCCAGCAGCTTAGCGGCGGGGGGGCCGGGGGAGCAGTACTTC. Filled out from reference TRBV7-9 and TRBJ2-7, the complete variable domain reads DTGVSQNPRHKITKRGQNVTFRCDPISEHNRLYWYRQTLGQGPEFLTYFQNEAQLEKSRLLSDRFSAERPKGSFSTLEIQRTEQGDSAMYLCASSLAAGGPGEQYFGPGTRLTVT.

The CDR3 DNA reads as TGTGCCAGCAGTTCCAGGAGCTCCTACGAGCAGTACTTC. Translation: CASSSRSSYEQYF. The chain recombines TRBV7-9 with TRBJ2-7, with unresolved D. The germline V and J ends were trimmed by 6 bases and 0 bases, with 9 bases remaining between them. CDR3 length: 13 residues. Germline CDR1 reads SEHNR; CDR2 reads FQNEAQ (reference sequence).

This clonotype came up many times. The CDR3 loop reads CASSQAGGDEAFF. The DNA of the CDR3 is TGCGCCAGCAGCCAAGCTGGGGGTGATGAAGCTTTCTTT. The J gene is TRBJ1-1, the V gene TRBV4-1; D is perhaps TRBD1 (5 bases). This CDR3 is 13 amino acids long. Trimming took 1 base from V and 7 from J, leaving 10 bases between them. Germline V gene data show CDR1 as MGHRA and CDR2 as YSYEKL.

This clonotype was seen a handful of times. V and J are TRBV29-1 and TRBJ2-7, with 9 bases identical to TRBD1. Germline V CDR1 and CDR2: SQVTM, ANQGSEA. J gave up 5 bases and V 7 bases, and 6 bases lay outside the gene matches. The CDR3 is 12 amino acids. The DNA of the CDR3 is TGCAGCGCATCGGGACAGGGAAACGAGCAGTACTTC. This sequence encodes CSASGQGNEQYF.

The table lists this clonotype with a few counts. The genes are TRBV7-2 and TRBJ2-7, with 12 bases matching TRBD2. With 1 base clipped from V and 5 bases from J, the junction kept 15 bases outside the gene matches. The germline gives CDR1 SGHTA, CDR2 FQGNSA. The CDR3 totals 19 residues. CDR3 residues: CASSLVWLAGGPGLHEQYF. CDR3 bases: TGTGCCAGCAGCTTAGTCTGGCTAGCGGGAGGGCCAGGGTTGCACGAGCAGTACTTC.

This clonotype showed up many times. V gene TRBV5-1 combines with J gene TRBJ2-4; the match to TRBD1 covers 7 bases. V gave up 0 bases and J gave up 6 bases; unmatched junction bases: 3. CDR1 is SGHRS and CDR2 is YFSETQ in the germline V gene. The CDR3 is 14 residues long. The CDR3 DNA reads TGCGCCAGCAGCTTGGTTACAGGGGCAAACATTCAGTACTTC. It codes for CASSLVTGANIQYF.

The chain combines TRBV20-1 with TRBJ2-5; 9 positions match TRBD2. CDR1 is DFQATT, CDR2 SNEGSKA, per germline (reference sequence). The CDR3 contains 14 residues. V lost 2 bases, J lost 2 bases, and 3 bases stayed unmatched. CDR3 sequence: CSARLAGSQETQYF. The CDR3 region has the DNA TGCAGTGCTAGACTAGCGGGGTCACAAGAGACCCAGTACTTC.

Details on this clonotype: Since the CDR3 does not end with the conserved phenylalanine or tryptophan, this likely comes from a read error. This chain joins TRBV20-1 and TRBJ2-3, with TRBD1 as a possible D gene (5 bases). This CDR3 has 12 amino acids. Germline CDR1 and CDR2: DFQATT and SNEGSKA (reference sequence). CDR3 nucleotide sequence: TGCAGTGTCCCCGAAAACACAGGTACGCAGTATCTT. Amino acids: CSVPENTGTQYL.

The DNA of the CDR3 is TGTGCCAGTACCGGGACTAGCGGGATTCAAACGCAGTATTTT. This translates into CASTGTSGIQTQYF. V is TRBV19 and J is TRBJ2-3, with TRBD2 matching over 13 bases. This CDR3 region has 14 residues. J was trimmed by 9 bases and V by 7 bases; bases with no gene match: 7. Germline V gene lookup returns CDR1 LNHDA and CDR2 SQIVND (reference sequence).

The J gene is TRBJ2-7, the V gene TRBV5-1, with TRBD2 matching 8 bases. The CDR3 is made up of 13 amino acids. Germline V gives CDR1 SGHRS, CDR2 YFSETQ. With 6 bases clipped from V and 7 bases from J, the junction kept 9 bases outside the gene matches. CDR3 in DNA: TGCGCCAGCACCTCCAGCGGGAGTGGTGAGCAGTACTTC. Amino acid sequence: CASTSSGSGEQYF.

The genes are TRBV7-9 and TRBJ1-5, with unresolved D. The germline V and J ends were trimmed by 3 bases and 5 bases, with 8 bases remaining between them. The CDR3 is 13 residues long. The germline CDR1 and CDR2 sequences are SEHNR and FQNEAQ (reference sequence). CDR3: CASSFRSDQPQHF. For the CDR3, the DNA is TGTGCCAGCAGCTTCCGGTCCGATCAGCCCCAGCATTTT.

The chain carries TRBV12-3 or TRBV12-4 and TRBJ2-5; possible D gene TRBD2, 6 bases. Trimming removed 2 bases from V and 5 bases from J, with 15 bases in between. This CDR3 region has 15 residues. The CDR3 here is CASSLNGGEAETQYF. Here the CDR3 DNA reads TGTGCCAGCAGTTTAAACGGCGGGGAAGCGGAGACCCAGTACTTC.

This clonotype was seen many times. The chain joins TRBV6-1 to TRBJ1-2; 8 bases are shared with TRBD1. This CDR3 is built from 15 residues. Germline V gene data show CDR1 as MNHNS and CDR2 as SASEGT. V lost 2 bases and J lost 4; bases outside the gene matches: 6. The CDR3 here is CASSERGDRGYGYTF. Written as DNA, the CDR3 is TGTGCCAGCAGTGAAAGGGGAGACAGGGGCTATGGCTACACCTTC.

This clonotype was seen at least ten times. V is TRBV7-7 and J is TRBJ2-3; 9 positions match TRBD2. Trimming took 1 base from V and 4 from J; bases not matched to a gene: 6. The length of the CDR3 is 16 residues. Germline assignment: CDR1 SSHAT and CDR2 FNYEAQ (reference sequence). The CDR3 region has the DNA TGTGCCAGCAGCTTAGTCGGTAGCGGGAGCTCAGATACGCAGTATTTT. This sequence encodes CASSLVGSGSSDTQYF.

This clonotype has only a few counts. The chain links TRBV10-3 to TRBJ1-6; 7 bases map to TRBD1. Germline V gene sequence: CDR1 ENHRY, CDR2 SYGVKD. This CDR3 has 14 amino acids. J was trimmed by 8 bases and V by 5 bases; bases with no gene match: 6. The CDR3 nucleotides read TGTGCCATCAGTCAAAACGGACAGGATTCACCCCTCCACTTT. It encodes CAISQNGQDSPLHF.

This clonotype was counted at least ten times. This chain joins TRBV4-2 and TRBJ1-4; tentatively, D is TRBD1 (5 bases). Germline assignment: CDR1 LGHNA and CDR2 YNFKEQ. Trimming shortened V by 4 bases and J by 8 bases, and 23 bases separated the two germline ends. The CDR3 loop spans 17 amino acids. The CDR3 region has the DNA TGTGCCAGCAGCCGGGATCAACAGCGGGGGGAGAGGGAAAAACTGTTTTTT. This encodes CASSRDQQRGEREKLFF.

This clonotype appeared a single time. V gene TRBV2 combines with J gene TRBJ1-1; D is unresolved. V lost 3 bases and J 1 base, leaving 6 bases between the germline ends. This CDR3 region has 13 residues. Germline V gene data show CDR1 as SNHLY and CDR2 as FYNNEI. Here the CDR3 reads CASSDRSNTEAFF. In nucleotides, the CDR3 is TGTGCCAGCAGTGACCGTTCGAACACTGAAGCTTTCTTT.

In the case of this clonotype: A much larger clone differs from this one at a single base, so this may be a read error. CDR3 DNA: TGTGCCAGCAGTTCGACAGGCGGAGCTTTCTTT. It translates to CASSSTGGAFF. The V and J genes are TRBV7-6 and TRBJ1-1; a possible D gene is TRBD1 (6 bases). The germline CDR1 and CDR2 sequences are SGHVS and FNYEAQ. The CDR3 extends over 11 amino acids. V lost 6 bases and J 10 bases, leaving 12 bases between the germline ends.